A single sample gave rise to the 30 T cell receptor beta chains below, sequenced in a study of blood T cell repertoires in COVID-19 (dated by TCRdb to the early 2020s). Receptor amplification or capture employed the immunoSEQ multiplex PCR assay. This immuneACCESS table, as held by TCRdb, lists in-frame sequences with V and J called but not all clones. Of the missing ones, under half trace to an unresolved V gene in checked studies; the others have no known cause. Recorded for this sample are more than 85,000 clones; 60% to 80% of them occurred a single time. The ten largest clones take up more than 15% of the sample. Sample: peripheral blood. All receptors derive from a woman at least 80 years old with active or convalescent COVID-19.

The CDR3: CASGDIGNTIYF. The DNA for the CDR3 is TGTGCCAGCGGGGACATAGGAAACACCATATATTTT. The V and J genes are TRBV7-9 and TRBJ1-3; TRBD1 is a possible D gene (6 bases). Between the trimmed V and J ends, which lost 8 bases and 4 bases, there was a span of 9 bases. The germline CDR1 and CDR2 sequences are SEHNR and FQNEAQ (reference sequence). The length of the CDR3 is 12 residues.

The chain recombines TRBV7-2 with TRBJ1-5, with 7 bases fitting TRBD1. CDR1 and CDR2 from the germline V gene are SGHTA and FQGNSA. The CDR3 consists of 14 residues. V gave up 5 bases and J gave up 6 bases; unmatched junction bases: 7. The CDR3 here is CASSIGTAPQPQHF. The CDR3 coding sequence is TGTGCCAGCAGCATAGGGACAGCTCCTCAGCCCCAGCATTTT.

In nucleotides, the CDR3 is TGTGCCAGCAGTTACCAACCTAGGATAAACACTGAAGCTTTCTTT. It yields the protein CASSYQPRINTEAFF. The chain joins TRBV6-5 to TRBJ1-1, with D unresolved. Germline CDR1 reads MNHEY; CDR2 reads SVGAGI. The CDR3 consists of 15 residues. Trimming left V 2 bases short and J 2 bases short, with 12 bases between.

The rearrangement links TRBV24-1 to TRBJ2-3; the match to TRBD1 covers 10 bases. Germline V CDR1 and CDR2: KGHDR, SFDVKD. Losses at the gene ends were 2 bases for V and 4 bases for J; bases not matched to a gene: 5. The CDR3 is 16 residues long. CDR3 in DNA: TGTGCCACCAGTGATTCCGGACAGGGGGATCCAGATACGCAGTATTTT. It yields the protein CATSDSGQGDPDTQYF.

This chain connects TRBV5-1 to TRBJ1-2, with D possibly matching TRBD1 (6 bases). V lost 4 bases, J lost 7 bases, and 14 bases lay in between. The CDR3 has 13 amino acids. CDR1 and CDR2 (germline): SGHRS, YFSETQ. CDR3 region: CASSPNRQVGYTF. CDR3 DNA: TGCGCCAGCAGCCCAAACCGACAGGTTGGCTACACCTTC. Full variable domain (missing parts from reference TRBV5-1 and TRBJ1-2): KAGVTQTPRYLIKTRGQQVTLSCSPISGHRSVSWYQQTPGQGLQFLFEYFSETQRNKGNFPGRFSGRQFSNSRSEMNVSTLELGDSALYLCASSPNRQVGYTFGSGTRLTVV.

The chain is built from TRBV29-1 and TRBJ2-3; D gene uncertain. The ends were cut back, 2 bases at V and 3 bases at J, with 9 bases in the middle. CDR3 size: 13 residues. The germline CDR1 and CDR2 sequences are SQVTM and ANQGSEA. CDR3 coding DNA: TGCAGCGTTGAACTAGGAACGACAGATACGCAGTATTTT. Translation gives CSVELGTTDTQYF.

The chain has TRBV3-1 (or the pseudogene TRBV3-2) and TRBJ2-7; the D is unclear. V gave up 1 base and J gave up 4 bases, with 8 bases separating them. Germline lookup yields CDR1 LGHDT and CDR2 YNNKEL (reference sequence). The CDR3 is 13 residues long. The CDR3 DNA reads as TGTGCCAGCAGCCAAGCTAGAGGATACGAGCAGTACTTC. This encodes CASSQARGYEQYF.

This chain joins TRBV20-1 and TRBJ2-7; weak D call: TRBD1 (6 bases). Germline CDR1 and CDR2: DFQATT and SNEGSKA (reference sequence). This CDR3 has 13 residues. V shed 3 bases and J shed 4 bases, with 13 bases lying between them. The CDR3 is CSASRQGKYEQYF. CDR3 bases: TGCAGTGCTAGTCGGCAGGGGAAATACGAGCAGTACTTC.

The CDR3 nucleotides read TGTGCCAGCTCTCGTGAGACAGGGCTTGGCTACACCTTC. This translates into CASSRETGLGYTF. The V call is TRBV6-5, the J call TRBJ1-2; 7 bases map to TRBD1. The V and J ends lost 8 bases and 7 bases, in that order; junction bases with no gene match: 10. CDR1 is MNHEY, CDR2 SVGAGI, per germline. The CDR3 is 13 residues long.

This clone showed up just a few times. J is TRBJ2-2 and V is TRBV5-4; 7 nucleotides line up with TRBD1. Germline trimming cut 3 bases from V and 1 base from J; bases unmatched to any gene: 9. This CDR3 has 17 residues. The germline V gene has CDR1 SGHNT and CDR2 YYREEE (reference sequence). The CDR3 sequence is CASSSQWDRLNTGELFF. CDR3 nucleotide sequence: TGTGCCAGCAGCTCCCAATGGGACAGATTGAACACCGGGGAGCTGTTTTTT.

This sequence joins TRBV7-9 and TRBJ2-7; TRBD1 agrees at 10 bases. CDR1 SEHNR and CDR2 FQNEAQ come from the germline V gene (reference sequence). V lost 5 bases, J lost 6 bases, and 10 bases stayed unmatched. This CDR3 contains 15 residues. CDR3 sequence (DNA): TGTGCCAGCAGCCTGCGGGACAGGGGACGGGGCGAGCAGTACTTC. It yields the protein CASSLRDRGRGEQYF.

The chain is built from TRBV7-2 and TRBJ2-7; 12 nucleotides align to TRBD2. The CDR3 runs to 16 residues. V lost 5 bases to trimming and J lost 0 bases; unmatched junction nucleotides: 5. Germline-derived CDR1 and CDR2 are SGHTA and FQGNSA. In DNA, the CDR3 is TGTGCCAGCAGCCTAGGACTAGCGGGAACCTCCTACGAGCAGTACTTC. Protein: CASSLGLAGTSYEQYF.

The CDR3 region has the DNA TGTGCCAGCAGCTTAAACCTAGGACTGGGAACGCAGTATTTT. It yields the protein CASSLNLGLGTQYF. The rearrangement links TRBV7-8 to TRBJ2-3; a weak D match, TRBD2 (5 bases). Germline lookup yields CDR1 SGHVS and CDR2 FQNEAQ. Trimming left V 2 bases short and J 9 bases short, with 15 bases between. The CDR3 is 14 amino acids.

The chain has TRBV6-4 and TRBJ2-7; D may be TRBD2 (5 bases). The length of the CDR3 is 17 residues. Trimming shortened V by 3 bases and J by 0 bases, and 18 bases separated the two germline ends. CDR1 MRHNA and CDR2 SNTAGT come from the germline V gene. The CDR3 bases are TGTGCCAGCAGTGAACGGGCATTGCGGGTGAGCTCCTACGAGCAGTACTTC. It codes for CASSERALRVSSYEQYF.

The chain has TRBV9 and TRBJ2-2, with TRBD2 matching over 12 bases. Germline V CDR1 and CDR2: SGDLS, YYNGEE. The ends lost 4 bases at V and 5 bases at J; junction bases unmatched: 12. The CDR3 consists of 18 residues. The CDR3 region is CASSPNLAGGRRTGELFF. The CDR3 bases are TGTGCCAGCAGCCCGAACCTAGCGGGAGGGCGCCGGACCGGGGAGCTGTTTTTT.

This clone appeared once. The chain carries TRBV19 and TRBJ1-5; perhaps TRBD1 as D (5 bases). Looked up from germline, CDR1 is LNHDA and CDR2 is SQIVND (reference sequence). The V and J ends lost 6 bases and 6 bases respectively, with 18 bases between them. The CDR3 contains 15 residues. The CDR3 sequence: CASRGLDGRFQPQHF. CDR3 coding DNA: TGTGCCAGTAGGGGGCTGGACGGTCGATTTCAGCCCCAGCATTTT.

Worth noting for this clone: One junction end disagrees with the germline gene, perhaps due to a read error. V and J are TRBV5-1 and TRBJ2-7, with a tentative D call TRBD2 (5 bases). CDR1 and CDR2 from the germline V gene are SGHRS and YFSETQ. The CDR3 covers 13 residues. CDR3 sequence reads: CASSLPSSNEQYF. CDR3 nucleotides: TGCGCCAGCAGCTTGCCTAGCTCCAACGAGCAGTACTTC. Complete variable domain (other parts from reference TRBV5-1 and TRBJ2-7): KAGVTQTPRYLIKTRGQQVTLSCSPISGHRSVSWYQQTPGQGLQFLFEYFSETQRNKGNFPGRFSGRQFSNSRSEMNVSTLELGDSALYLCASSLPSSNEQYFGPGTRLTVT.

The J gene is TRBJ2-5, the V gene TRBV28; D might be TRBD1 (6 bases). Trimming took 4 bases from V and 4 from J, leaving 16 bases between them. This CDR3 is 15 amino acids long. CDR1 and CDR2 from the germline V gene are MDHEN and SYDVKM. CDR3 residues: CASSSPQGSLETQYF. CDR3 DNA: TGTGCCAGCAGTTCCCCCCAGGGGTCCTTAGAGACCCAGTACTTC.

The V and J genes are TRBV10-1 and TRBJ2-3, with TRBD2 matching over 14 bases. Per the germline V gene, CDR1 is WNHNN and CDR2 is SYGVQD (reference sequence). The CDR3 runs to 14 residues. After removal of 6 bases from V and 6 bases from J, the junction contained 2 bases not matched to a gene. The CDR3 nucleotides are TGCGCCAGCAGGGGGACTAGCGGGAGTGATACGCAGTATTTT. Translation: CASRGTSGSDTQYF.

The chain joins TRBV5-1 to TRBJ2-7; 8 bases agree with TRBD2. With V trimmed by 0 bases and J by 7 bases, 15 bases remained unmatched. Germline V lookup: CDR1 SGHRS, CDR2 YFSETQ. This CDR3 has 17 amino acids. This CDR3 reads CASSLGSTSGFMGEQYF. The CDR3 DNA sequence: TGCGCCAGCAGCTTGGGGTCCACTAGCGGTTTCATGGGGGAGCAGTACTTC.

This chain links TRBV20-1 with TRBJ1-1; D not certain. V was pared by 5 bases and J by 5 bases, with 9 bases between. This CDR3 spans 11 amino acids. Germline loops: CDR1 DFQATT, CDR2 SNEGSKA (reference sequence). The CDR3 protein is CSASGLTEAFF. The CDR3, as DNA: TGCAGTGCTTCAGGTTTAACTGAAGCTTTCTTT.

In this sample, this clone turned up a few times. The V gene is TRBV6-2 or TRBV6-3, the J gene TRBJ2-5; 7 bases agree with TRBD2. This CDR3 region has 14 residues. Germline V gene lookup returns CDR1 MNHEY and CDR2 SVGEGT. After removal of 4 bases from V and 3 bases from J, the junction contained 5 bases not matched to a gene. The CDR3 sequence: CASSSSGEEETQYF. The CDR3 nucleotides are TGTGCCAGCAGTTCGAGCGGGGAAGAAGAGACCCAGTACTTC.

The table lists this clone with a count of one. V gene TRBV2 combines with J gene TRBJ2-5, with 12 bases aligning to TRBD2. Germline assignment: CDR1 SNHLY and CDR2 FYNNEI. This CDR3 spans 14 amino acids. V lost 8 bases, J lost 5 bases, and 6 bases stayed unmatched. CDR3 loop: CASRRLAGVETQYF. Here the CDR3 DNA reads TGTGCCAGCCGCCGACTAGCGGGAGTGGAGACCCAGTACTTC. Filled out from reference TRBV2 and TRBJ2-5, the complete variable domain reads EPEVTQTPSHQVTQMGQEVILRCVPISNHLYFYWYRQILGQKVEFLVSFYNNEISEKSEIFDDQFSVERPDGSNFTLKIRSTKLEDSAMYFCASRRLAGVETQYFGPGTRLLVL.

The chain links TRBV28 to TRBJ1-2; 8 nucleotides match TRBD1. Germline loops: CDR1 MDHEN, CDR2 SYDVKM. The CDR3 length is 13 residues. Unmatched junction bases numbered 5, after V lost 4 bases and J lost 7 bases. The CDR3 DNA reads as TGTGCCAGCAGTTCAGGGGGCATATCTGGCTACACCTTC. Its protein product is CASSSGGISGYTF.

This chain connects TRBV18 to TRBJ1-2, with D possibly matching TRBD1 (6 bases). V lost 0 bases and J 3 bases, leaving 14 bases between the germline ends. In germline, CDR1 is KGHSH, CDR2 LQKENI. The CDR3 extends over 16 amino acids. As DNA, the CDR3 is TGTGCCAGCTCACCACCGTCGCGGGGGCCAGACTATGGCTACACCTTC. Its translation is CASSPPSRGPDYGYTF. The full variable domain, in which reference TRBV18 and TRBJ1-2 provide the parts outside the CDR3, is NAGVMQNPRHLVRRRGQEARLRCSPMKGHSHVYWYRQLPEEGLKFMVYLQKENIIDESGMPKERFSAEFPKEGPSILRIQQVVRGDSAAYFCASSPPSRGPDYGYTFGSGTRLTVV.

V usage is TRBV24-1 and J usage is TRBJ2-7, with 7 bases matching TRBD2. CDR1 KGHDR and CDR2 SFDVKD come from the germline V gene. The CDR3 totals 17 residues. V shed 5 bases, J shed 1 base, and the junction held 13 bases outside the gene matches. This chain's CDR3 is CATSVTPGLDLSYEQYF. In DNA, the CDR3 is TGTGCCACCAGTGTTACACCCGGACTAGACCTGTCCTACGAGCAGTACTTC.

The CDR3 spells CASSKRQGEETQYF. The DNA for the CDR3 is TGTGCCAGCAGCAAACGACAGGGCGAAGAGACCCAGTACTTC. The chain employs TRBV7-9 and TRBJ2-5; 7 bases map to TRBD1. After removal of 5 bases from V and 3 bases from J, the junction contained 6 bases not matched to a gene. In germline, CDR1 is SEHNR, CDR2 FQNEAQ (reference sequence). CDR3 length equals 14 residues.

This chain uses TRBV7-8 with TRBJ2-3; 10 bases map to TRBD2. From germline, CDR1 is SGHVS and CDR2 FQNEAQ. Trimming removed 5 bases from V and 2 bases from J; junction bases left unmatched: 4. The CDR3 is made up of 15 amino acids. CDR3 sequence (DNA): TGTGCCAGCAGCCCACTAGCGGGGCACACAGATACGCAGTATTTT. Translated, it gives CASSPLAGHTDTQYF.

V gene TRBV9 combines with J gene TRBJ2-3; 8 bases map to TRBD2. This CDR3 has 17 residues. Germline trimming cut 3 bases from V and 1 base from J; bases unmatched to any gene: 10. Germline V lookup: CDR1 SGDLS, CDR2 YYNGEE. As DNA, the CDR3 is TGTGCCAGCAGCGCCCCTAGGACTAGCTTGGGCACAGATACGCAGTATTTT. It translates to CASSAPRTSLGTDTQYF.

The chain recombines TRBV4-3 with TRBJ2-7; D call uncertain. CDR1 LGHNA and CDR2 YSLEER come from the germline V gene. This CDR3 spans 15 amino acids. V shed 1 base and J shed 3 bases, with 13 bases lying between them. The CDR3 reads CASSQVLAENYEQYF. CDR3 bases: TGCGCCAGCAGCCAAGTGTTGGCAGAAAACTACGAGCAGTACTTC.